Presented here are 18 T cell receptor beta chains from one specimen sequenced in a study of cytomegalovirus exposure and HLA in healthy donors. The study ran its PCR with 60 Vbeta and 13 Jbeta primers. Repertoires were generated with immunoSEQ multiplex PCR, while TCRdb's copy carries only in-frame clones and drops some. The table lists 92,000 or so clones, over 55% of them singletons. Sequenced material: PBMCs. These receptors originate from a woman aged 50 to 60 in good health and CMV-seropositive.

The CDR3 protein is CATKEDRGGYNEQFF. The CDR3 DNA follows: TGTGCCACCAAGGAGGACAGGGGGGGATACAATGAGCAGTTCTTC. This sequence joins TRBV6-4 and TRBJ2-1, with 10 bases lining up with TRBD1. CDR3 size: 15 residues. Trimming at V came to 10 bases and at J to 4 bases, leaving 10 bases not matched to a gene. CDR1 is MRHNA, CDR2 SNTAGT, per germline.

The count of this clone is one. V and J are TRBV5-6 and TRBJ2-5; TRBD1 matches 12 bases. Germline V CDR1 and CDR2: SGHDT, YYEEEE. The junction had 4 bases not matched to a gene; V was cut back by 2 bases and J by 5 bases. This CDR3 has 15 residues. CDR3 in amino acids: CASSLGTGGLETQYF. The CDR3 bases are TGTGCCAGCAGCTTAGGGACAGGGGGCTTGGAGACCCAGTACTTC.

The CDR3 spells CATGDRAYEQYF. The DNA of the CDR3 is TGTGCCACAGGGGACCGGGCCTACGAGCAGTACTTC. The rearrangement joins TRBV19 to TRBJ2-7; D perhaps matches TRBD1 (6 bases). This CDR3 has 12 residues. Germline V CDR1 and CDR2: LNHDA, SQIVND (reference sequence). V was shortened by 10 bases and J by 2 bases, with 12 bases between the two germline ends.

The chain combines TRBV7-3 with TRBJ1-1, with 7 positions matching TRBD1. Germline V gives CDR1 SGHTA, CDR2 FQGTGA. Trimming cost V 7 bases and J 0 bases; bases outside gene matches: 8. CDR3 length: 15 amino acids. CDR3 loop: CASIATGPLNTEAFF. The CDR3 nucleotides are TGTGCCAGCATCGCGACAGGGCCTCTGAACACTGAAGCTTTCTTT.

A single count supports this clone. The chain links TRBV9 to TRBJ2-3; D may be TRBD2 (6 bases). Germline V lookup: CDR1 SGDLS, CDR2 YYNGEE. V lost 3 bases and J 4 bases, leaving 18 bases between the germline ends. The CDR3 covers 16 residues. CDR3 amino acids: CASSAHTGTGADTQYF. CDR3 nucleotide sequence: TGTGCCAGCAGCGCACATACCGGGACTGGGGCAGATACGCAGTATTTT.

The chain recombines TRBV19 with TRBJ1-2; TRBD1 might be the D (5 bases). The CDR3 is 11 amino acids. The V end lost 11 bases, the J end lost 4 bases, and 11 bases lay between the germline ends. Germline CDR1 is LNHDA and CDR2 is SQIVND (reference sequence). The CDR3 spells CAVGRAYGYTF. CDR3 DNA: TGTGCCGTGGGCAGGGCCTATGGCTACACCTTC.

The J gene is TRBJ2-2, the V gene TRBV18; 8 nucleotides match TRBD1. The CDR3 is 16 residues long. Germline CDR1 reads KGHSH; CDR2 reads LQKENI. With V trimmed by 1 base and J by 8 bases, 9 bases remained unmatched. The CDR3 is CASSPRVDREIGELFF. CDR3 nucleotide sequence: TGTGCCAGCTCACCACGAGTGGACAGGGAGATTGGGGAGCTGTTTTTT.

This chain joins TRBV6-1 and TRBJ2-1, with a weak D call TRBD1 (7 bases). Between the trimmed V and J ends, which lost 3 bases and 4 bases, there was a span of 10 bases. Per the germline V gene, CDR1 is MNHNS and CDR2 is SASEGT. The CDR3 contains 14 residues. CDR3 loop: CASSEQGGYNEQFF. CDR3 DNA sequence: TGTGCCAGCAGTGAGCAGGGGGGATACAATGAGCAGTTCTTC.

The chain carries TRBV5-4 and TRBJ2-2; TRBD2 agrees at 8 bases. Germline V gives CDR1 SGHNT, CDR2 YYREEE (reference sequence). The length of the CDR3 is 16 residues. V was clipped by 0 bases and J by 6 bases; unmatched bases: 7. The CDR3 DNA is TGTGCCAGCAGCTTGGACGGGACTAGGGGAGCCGGGGAGCTGTTTTTT. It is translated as CASSLDGTRGAGELFF.

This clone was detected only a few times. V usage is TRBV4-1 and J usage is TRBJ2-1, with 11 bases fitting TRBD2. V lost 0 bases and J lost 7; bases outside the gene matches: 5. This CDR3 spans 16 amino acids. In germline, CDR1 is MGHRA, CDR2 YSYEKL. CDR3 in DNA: TGCGCCAGCAGCCAAGAGGTAGCGGGGGGGCAAAATGAGCAGTTCTTC. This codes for CASSQEVAGGQNEQFF.

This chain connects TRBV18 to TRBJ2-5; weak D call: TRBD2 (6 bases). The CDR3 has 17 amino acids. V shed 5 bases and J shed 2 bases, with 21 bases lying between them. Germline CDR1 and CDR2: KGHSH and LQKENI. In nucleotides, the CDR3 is TGTGCCAGCTCATTAATGGCCGGGAGTTTAAATCAAGAGACCCAGTACTTC. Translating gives CASSLMAGSLNQETQYF.

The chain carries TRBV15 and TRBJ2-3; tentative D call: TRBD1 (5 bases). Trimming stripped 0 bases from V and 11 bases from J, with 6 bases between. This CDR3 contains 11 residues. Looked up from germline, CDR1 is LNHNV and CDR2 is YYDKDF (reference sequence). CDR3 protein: CATSRETGQYF. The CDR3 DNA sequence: TGTGCCACCAGCAGAGAAACAGGGCAGTATTTT.

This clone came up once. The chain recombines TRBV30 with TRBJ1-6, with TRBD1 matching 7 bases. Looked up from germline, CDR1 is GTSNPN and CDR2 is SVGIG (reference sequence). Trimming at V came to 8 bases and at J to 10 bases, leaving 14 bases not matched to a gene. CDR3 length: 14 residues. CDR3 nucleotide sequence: TGTGCCACGGAACAGGGGCCCTGGGGGTCACCCCTCCACTTT. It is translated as CATEQGPWGSPLHF.

The CDR3 nucleotides read TGTGCCAGCAGCTTCCCGACAGTGGGCTTAGAGACCCAGTACTTC. Translated, it gives CASSFPTVGLETQYF. This chain links TRBV5-8 with TRBJ2-5, with D maybe TRBD1 (5 bases). CDR1 and CDR2 from the germline V gene are SGHTS and YDEGEE. CDR3 length: 15 amino acids. Trimming pared 2 bases from V and 4 bases from J, leaving 15 bases between.

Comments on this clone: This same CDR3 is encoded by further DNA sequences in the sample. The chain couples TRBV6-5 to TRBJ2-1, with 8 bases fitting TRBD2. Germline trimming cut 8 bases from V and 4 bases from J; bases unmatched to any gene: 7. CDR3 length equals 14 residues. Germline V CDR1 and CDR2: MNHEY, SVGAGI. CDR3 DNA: TGTGCCAGCGGAACGAGCGGGGGTTACAATGAGCAGTTCTTC. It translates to CASGTSGGYNEQFF.

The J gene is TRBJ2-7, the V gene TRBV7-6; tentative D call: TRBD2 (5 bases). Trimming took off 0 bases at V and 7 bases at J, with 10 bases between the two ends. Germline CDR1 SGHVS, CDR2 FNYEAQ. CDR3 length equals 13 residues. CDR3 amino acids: CASSLAGSGEQYF. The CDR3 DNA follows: TGTGCCAGCAGCTTAGCTGGGTCGGGAGAGCAGTACTTC. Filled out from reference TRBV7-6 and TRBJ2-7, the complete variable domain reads GAGVSQSPRYKVTKRGQDVALRCDPISGHVSLYWYRQALGQGPEFLTYFNYEAQQDKSGLPNDRFSAERPEGSISTLTIQRTEQRDSAMYRCASSLAGSGEQYFGPGTRLTVT.

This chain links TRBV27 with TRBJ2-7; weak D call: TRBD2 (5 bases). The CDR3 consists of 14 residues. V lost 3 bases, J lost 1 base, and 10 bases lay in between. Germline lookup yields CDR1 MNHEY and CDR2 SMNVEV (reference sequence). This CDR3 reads CASSLRTGSYEQYF. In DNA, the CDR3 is TGTGCCAGCAGTTTGAGGACTGGGTCCTACGAGCAGTACTTC.

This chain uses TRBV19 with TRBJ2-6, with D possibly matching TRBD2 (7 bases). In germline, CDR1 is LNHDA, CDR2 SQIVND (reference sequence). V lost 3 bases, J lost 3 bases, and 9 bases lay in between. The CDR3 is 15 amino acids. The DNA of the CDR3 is TGTGCCAGTAGTATCGGGGGGCTTGGGGCCAACGTCCTGACTTTC. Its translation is CASSIGGLGANVLTF.